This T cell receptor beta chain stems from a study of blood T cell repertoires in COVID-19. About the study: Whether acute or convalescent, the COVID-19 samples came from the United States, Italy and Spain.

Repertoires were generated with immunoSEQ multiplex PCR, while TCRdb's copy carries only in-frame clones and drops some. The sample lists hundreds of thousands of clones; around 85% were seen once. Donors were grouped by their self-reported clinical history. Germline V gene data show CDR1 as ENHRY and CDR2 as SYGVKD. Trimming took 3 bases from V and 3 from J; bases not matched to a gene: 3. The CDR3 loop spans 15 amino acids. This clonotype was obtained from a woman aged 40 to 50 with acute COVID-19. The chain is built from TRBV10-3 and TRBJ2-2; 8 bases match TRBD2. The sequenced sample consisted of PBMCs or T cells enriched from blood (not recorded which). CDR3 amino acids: CAISEREGYTGELFF. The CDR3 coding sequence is TGTGCCATCAGTGAACGGGAGGGATACACCGGGGAGCTGTTTTTT.